These T cell receptor beta chains were read from a single sample in a study of OX40 agonist ivuxolimab in advanced cancers. Data came from immunoSEQ multiplex PCR; TCRdb stores just in-frame clones and leaves some out. The data show about 61,000 clones, around 86% seen once. The sample was CD4+ or CD8+ T cells sorted from blood, taken in a trial of the OX40 agonist ivuxolimab. The receptors shown here come from an adult with an advanced solid tumor such as melanoma, head and neck, liver or kidney cancer. Each CDR3 is given with its conserved first and last residue. A D gene is named only where the DNA matches it firmly. The size entry is marked missing in some rows and otherwise reads once, few, many or a size class.

j_call	d_call	v_call	clone_size	cdr3_aa	cdr3_nt
TRBJ1-2	-	TRBV19	-	CASSRDLAGGYTF	TGTGCCAGTAGTAGGGACCTAGCGGGCGGCTACACCTTC
TRBJ2-1	-	TRBV7-2	-	CASSLEGPNGNEQFF	TGTGCCAGCAGCTTGGAGGGACCCAACGGCAATGAGCAGTTCTTC
TRBJ1-5	-	TRBV2	-	CASSDTLGQPQHF	TGTGCCAGCAGTGATACCCTGGGTCAGCCCCAGCATTTT
TRBJ1-2	-	TRBV6-1	-	CASSDHPGWGVAF	TGTGCCAGCAGTGACCACCCAGGGTGGGGGGTCGCCTTC
TRBJ1-6	-	TRBV28	-	CASSSGIPLHF	TGTGCCAGCAGTTCAGGAATACCCCTCCACTTT
TRBJ2-6	-	TRBV18	-	CASSPPPSGANVLTF	TGTGCCAGCTCACCACCCCCCTCTGGGGCCAACGTCCTGACTTTC
TRBJ1-3	-	TRBV18	few	CASSRNRDRDSGNTIYF	TGTGCCAGCTCCCGAAACCGGGACCGGGACTCTGGAAACACCATATATTTT
TRBJ1-4	-	TRBV6-5	-	CASSYNRAHEKLFF	TGTGCCAGCAGTTACAACAGGGCTCATGAAAAACTGTTTTTT
TRBJ2-5	-	TRBV29-1	once	CSVRAGGETQYF	TGCAGCGTTCGGGCAGGTGGAGAGACCCAGTACTTC
TRBJ2-3	-	TRBV6-5	once	CASSYSTASTDTQYF	TGTGCCAGCAGTTACTCGACCGCTAGCACAGATACGCAGTATTTT
TRBJ2-5	TRBD2	TRBV7-9	-	CASASLIGLAGGGETQYF	TGTGCCAGCGCCTCCCTAATCGGGCTAGCGGGGGGAGGAGAGACCCAGTACTTC
TRBJ2-2	TRBD1	TRBV18	once	CASSQESGGSTGELFF	TGTGCCAGCTCACAGGAGTCAGGGGGCTCGACCGGGGAGCTGTTTTTT
TRBJ1-6	-	TRBV6-5	-	CASARSSFSPLHF	TGTGCCAGCGCCAGGAGCTCGTTTTCACCCCTCCACTTT
TRBJ2-5	TRBD1	TRBV19	-	CASSMRQGVTRETQYF	TGTGCCAGTAGTATGAGACAGGGAGTGACGAGGGAGACCCAGTACTTC
TRBJ2-1	-	TRBV12-5	-	CASGSGRVNSYNEQFF	TGTGCTAGTGGCTCTGGGCGGGTAAACTCCTACAATGAGCAGTTCTTC
TRBJ1-3	-	TRBV4-2	-	CASSPRDIPGNTIYF	TGTGCCAGCAGCCCCAGGGACATCCCAGGAAACACCATATATTTT
TRBJ2-7	TRBD1	TRBV5-1	-	CASSSRDRSYEQYF	TGCGCCAGCAGCTCCCGGGACAGATCCTACGAGCAGTACTTC
TRBJ1-1	-	TRBV19	-	CASSMVLETGTEAFF	TGTGCCAGTAGTATGGTGTTGGAGACTGGTACTGAAGCTTTCTTT
TRBJ1-2	-	TRBV9	-	CASSVEAGSFGGYTF	TGTGCCAGCAGCGTAGAGGCAGGGAGCTTTGGAGGCTACACCTTC
TRBJ2-5	TRBD2	TRBV5-1	-	CASSLGGGQETQYF	TGCGCCAGCAGCTTGGGCGGGGGCCAAGAGACCCAGTACTTC
TRBJ2-5	-	TRBV2	-	CASSTGGRRSIGEEETQYF	TGTGCCAGCAGTACAGGCGGCAGGCGGTCCATCGGGGAAGAAGAGACCCAGTACTTC
TRBJ1-2	-	TRBV5-1	-	CASSLVGSFNYGYTF	TGCGCCAGCAGCTTGGTGGGCAGCTTTAACTATGGCTACACCTTC
TRBJ2-2	TRBD1	TRBV5-1	-	CATSTWTGIGAGELFF	TGCGCCACCTCAACCTGGACAGGGATAGGCGCCGGGGAGCTGTTTTTT
TRBJ1-1	-	TRBV19	-	CASSVLRGNGNTEAFF	TGTGCCAGTAGTGTCCTCAGGGGAAATGGGAACACTGAAGCTTTCTTT
TRBJ1-2	-	TRBV7-9	-	CASSRRGQVDYGYTF	TGTGCCAGCAGCCGCAGGGGCCAGGTCGACTATGGCTACACCTTC
TRBJ2-5	-	TRBV2	-	CASSEDSAGGTQYF	TGTGCCAGCAGTGAGGACAGCGCCGGGGGGACCCAGTACTTC
TRBJ1-1	TRBD1	TRBV7-9	-	CASSLGTGMNTEAFF	TGTGCCAGCAGCTTGGGGACAGGGATGAACACTGAAGCTTTCTTT
TRBJ1-2	-	TRBV27	-	CASSRGTGALYGYTF	TGTGCCAGCAGCCGGGGGACGGGGGCTCTCTATGGCTACACCTTC
TRBJ2-3	-	TRBV5-1	-	CASSSGGGRSTDTQYF	TGCGCCAGCAGCTCCGGCGGGGGCCGAAGCACAGATACGCAGTATTTT
TRBJ2-1	-	TRBV9	-	CASNAQGGGANNEQFF	TGTGCCAGCAACGCTCAAGGTGGGGGGGCAAACAATGAGCAGTTCTTC
TRBJ1-5	-	TRBV19	-	CASSVRINQPQHF	TGTGCCAGTAGTGTACGGATAAATCAGCCCCAGCATTTT
TRBJ1-2	-	TRBV5-4	-	CASRVRGQGGYTF	TGTGCCAGCCGGGTCAGGGGCCAAGGTGGCTACACCTTC
TRBJ1-6	-	TRBV5-8	-	CASSLEGPLGNSPLHF	TGTGCCAGCAGCTTGGAGGGACCGTTGGGCAATTCACCCCTCCACTTT
TRBJ1-4	-	TRBV7-9	few	CASSHSRRQLNEKLFF	TGTGCCAGCAGCCACTCCCGGCGACAGCTTAATGAAAAACTGTTTTTT
TRBJ1-1	-	TRBV5-1	-	CASSRDASGNTEAFF	TGCGCCAGCAGCCGGGATGCCTCGGGGAACACTGAAGCTTTCTTT
TRBJ2-6	TRBD1	TRBV19	once	CASSDRGRVLSGANVLTF	TGTGCCAGTAGCGACAGGGGTAGAGTTCTCTCTGGGGCCAACGTCCTGACTTTC
TRBJ1-2	TRBD1	TRBV30	once	CAWSVLGQGAKCTF	TGTGCCTGGAGTGTACTGGGACAGGGGGCGAAGTGCACCTTC
TRBJ1-3	-	TRBV4-1	-	CASSQDWRNGNTIYF	TGCGCCAGCAGCCAAGATTGGAGGAACGGAAACACCATATATTTT
TRBJ1-2	-	TRBV19	once	CASSIGAGSYGYTF	TGTGCCAGTAGTATCGGGGCAGGGAGCTATGGCTACACCTTC
TRBJ2-7	TRBD1	TRBV6-1	-	CASKGDSPDSYEQYF	TGTGCCAGCAAGGGGGACAGTCCAGACTCCTACGAGCAGTACTTC
TRBJ1-1	-	TRBV11-1	-	CASSLNLNTEAFF	TGTGCCAGCAGCTTAAATCTGAACACTGAAGCTTTCTTT
TRBJ2-1	-	TRBV6-5	-	CASSYAGQLNNEQFF	TGTGCCAGCAGTTACGCGGGACAGCTTAATAATGAGCAGTTCTTC
TRBJ1-2	-	TRBV5-5	-	CASSSRGPYGYTF	TGTGCCAGCAGCTCCAGGGGCCCCTATGGCTACACCTTC
TRBJ2-7	TRBD2	TRBV6-4	-	CASSDSGGIGYEQYF	TGTGCCAGCAGTGACTCGGGGGGGATAGGCTACGAGCAGTACTTC
TRBJ2-2	-	TRBV14	-	CASSQERSVIGELFF	TGTGCCAGCAGCCAAGAAAGGAGTGTAATCGGGGAGCTGTTTTTT
TRBJ1-1	-	TRBV5-5	-	CASSLLVSENTEAFF	TGTGCCAGCAGCTTGTTGGTGTCCGAGAACACTGAAGCTTTCTTT
TRBJ2-5	-	TRBV10-1	-	CASSESSRGGETQYF	TGCGCCAGCAGTGAGTCTTCGAGGGGTGGTGAGACCCAGTACTTC
TRBJ1-5	-	TRBV9	few	CASSGSGHSEPQHF	TGTGCCAGCAGCGGGTCCGGGCACTCGGAACCCCAGCATTTT
TRBJ1-2	-	TRBV7-9	-	CASSPTGSYGYTF	TGTGCCAGCAGCCCTACAGGGTCCTACGGCTACACCTTC
TRBJ1-2	-	TRBV5-5	once	CASSLEGSNGYTF	TGTGCCAGCAGCTTGGAAGGGAGCAATGGCTACACCTTC
TRBJ1-5	TRBD1	TRBV30	few	CAWTTTGGQPQHF	TGTGCCTGGACCACGACAGGGGGCCAGCCCCAGCATTTT
TRBJ2-5	TRBD2	TRBV9	-	CASSVSPGTSRKETQYF	TGTGCCAGCAGCGTATCCCCCGGGACTAGCCGTAAAGAGACCCAGTACTTC
TRBJ2-3	TRBD2	TRBV28	-	CASRLGGETDTQYF	TGTGCCAGCAGGTTGGGGGGGGAAACAGATACGCAGTATTTT
TRBJ1-2	-	TRBV10-3	-	CAISPQGQGSGYTF	TGTGCCATCAGTCCCCAGGGGCAGGGATCTGGCTACACCTTC
TRBJ1-1	-	TRBV6-1	-	CASNRGGVEAFF	TGTGCCAGCAACCGGGGGGGGGTTGAAGCTTTCTTT